This TCR beta chain derives from a study of HIV-infected patients and healthy controls. cDNA was made from 500 ng RNA using alpha and beta constant primers. Each of the alpha and beta chains got its own library through chain-specific third strand synthesis with indices. TCRdb reprocessed the 5' RACE reads via MiXCR and lists one record per CDR3 protein. This repertoire shows roughly 10,000 distinct CDR3 sequences, less than 10% found once; its top ten account for 3.5%. V was pared by 5 bases and J by 4 bases, with 8 bases of the junction left unmatched. The CDR3 length is 16 residues. Germline values: CDR1 LNHDA, CDR2 SQIVND (reference sequence). No cell fractionation was done, so the repertoire covers all unsorted peripheral blood T cells. This clonotype is medium-sized by share.

The sample consisted of blood. The TCR comes from an adult in good health. The chain combines TRBV19 with TRBJ2-1; TRBD2 aligns across 10 bases. DNA of the CDR3: TGTGCCAGTAGTCCAAGCGGGGGGGGCCGTTACAATGAGCAGTTCTTC. Translating gives CASSPSGGGRYNEQFF.